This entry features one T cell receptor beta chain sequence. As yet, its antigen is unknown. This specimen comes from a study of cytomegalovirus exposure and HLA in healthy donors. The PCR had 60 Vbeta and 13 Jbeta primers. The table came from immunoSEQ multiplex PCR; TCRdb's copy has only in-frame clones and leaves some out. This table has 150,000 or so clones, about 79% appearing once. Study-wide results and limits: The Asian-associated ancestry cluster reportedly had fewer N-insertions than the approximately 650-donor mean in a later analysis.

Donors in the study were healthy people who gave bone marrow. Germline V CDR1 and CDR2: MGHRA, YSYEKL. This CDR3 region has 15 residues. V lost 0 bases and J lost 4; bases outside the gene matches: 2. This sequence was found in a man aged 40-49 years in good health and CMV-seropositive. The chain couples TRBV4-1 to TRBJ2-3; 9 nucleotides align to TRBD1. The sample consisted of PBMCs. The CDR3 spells CASSQDWDRADTQYF. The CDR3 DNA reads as TGCGCCAGCAGCCAAGATTGGGACAGGGCAGATACGCAGTATTTT.